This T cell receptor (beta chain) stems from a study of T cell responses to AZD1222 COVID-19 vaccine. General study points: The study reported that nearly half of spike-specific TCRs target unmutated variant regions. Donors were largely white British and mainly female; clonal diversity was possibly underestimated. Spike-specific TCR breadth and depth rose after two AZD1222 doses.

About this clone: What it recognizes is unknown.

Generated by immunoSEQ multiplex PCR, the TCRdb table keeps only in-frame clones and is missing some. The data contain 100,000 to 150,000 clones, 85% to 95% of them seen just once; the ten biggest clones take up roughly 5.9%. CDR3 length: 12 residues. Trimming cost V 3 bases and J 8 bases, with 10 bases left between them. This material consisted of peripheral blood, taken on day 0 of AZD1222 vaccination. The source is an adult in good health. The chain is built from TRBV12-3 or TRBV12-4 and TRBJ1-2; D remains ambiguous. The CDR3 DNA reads TGTGCCAGCAGTTTGAAGGGAAAGGGCTACACCTTC. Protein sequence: CASSLKGKGYTF.